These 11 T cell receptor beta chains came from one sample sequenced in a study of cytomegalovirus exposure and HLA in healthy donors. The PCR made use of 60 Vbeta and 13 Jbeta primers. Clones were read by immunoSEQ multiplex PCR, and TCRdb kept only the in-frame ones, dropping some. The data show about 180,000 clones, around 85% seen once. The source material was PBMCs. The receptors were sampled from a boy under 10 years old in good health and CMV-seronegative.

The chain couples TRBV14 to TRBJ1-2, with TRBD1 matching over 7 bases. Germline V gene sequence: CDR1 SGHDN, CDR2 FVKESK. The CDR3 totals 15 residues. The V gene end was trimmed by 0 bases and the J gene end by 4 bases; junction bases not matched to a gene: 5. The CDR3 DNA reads TGTGCCAGCAGCCAAGACGACAGGGCGGGCTATGGCTACACCTTC. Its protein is CASSQDDRAGYGYTF.

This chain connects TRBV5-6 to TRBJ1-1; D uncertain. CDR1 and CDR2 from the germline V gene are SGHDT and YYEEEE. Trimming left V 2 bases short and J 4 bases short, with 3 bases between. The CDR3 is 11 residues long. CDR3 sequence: CASSFFTEAFF. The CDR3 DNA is TGTGCCAGCAGCTTCTTCACTGAAGCTTTCTTT.

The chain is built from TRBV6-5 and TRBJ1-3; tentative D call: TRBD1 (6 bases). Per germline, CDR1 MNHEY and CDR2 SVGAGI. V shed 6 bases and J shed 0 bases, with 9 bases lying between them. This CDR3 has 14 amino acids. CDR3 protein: CASSRGFSGNTIYF. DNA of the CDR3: TGTGCCAGCAGCAGGGGATTCTCTGGAAACACCATATATTTT.

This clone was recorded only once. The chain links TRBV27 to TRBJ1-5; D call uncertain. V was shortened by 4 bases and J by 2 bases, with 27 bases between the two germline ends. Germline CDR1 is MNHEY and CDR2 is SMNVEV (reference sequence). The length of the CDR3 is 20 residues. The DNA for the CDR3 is TGTGCCAGCAGTTCTCTTAATGGGCCAGGCGAACTAGTGGGCAATCAGCCCCAGCATTTT. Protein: CASSSLNGPGELVGNQPQHF.

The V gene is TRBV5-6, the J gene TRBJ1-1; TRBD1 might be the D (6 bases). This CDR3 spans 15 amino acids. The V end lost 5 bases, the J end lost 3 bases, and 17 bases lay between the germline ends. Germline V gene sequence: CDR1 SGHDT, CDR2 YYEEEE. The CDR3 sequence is CASRRLDRRDTEAFF. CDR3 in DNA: TGTGCCAGCAGGAGACTCGACAGGCGGGACACTGAAGCTTTCTTT.

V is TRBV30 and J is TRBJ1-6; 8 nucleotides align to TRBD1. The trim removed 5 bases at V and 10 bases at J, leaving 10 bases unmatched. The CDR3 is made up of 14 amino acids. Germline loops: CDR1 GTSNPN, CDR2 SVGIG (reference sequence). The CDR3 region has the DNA TGTGCCTGGCAATCGACAGGGGTATGGTCACCCCTCCACTTT. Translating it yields CAWQSTGVWSPLHF.

CDR3 in amino acids: CASRGLAKNIQYF. The CDR3 DNA is TGTGCCAGCAGGGGACTAGCCAAAAACATTCAGTACTTC. The J gene is TRBJ2-4, the V gene TRBV7-2; D is possibly TRBD2 (6 bases). The CDR3 runs 13 residues. Deletions cut 6 bases from V and 0 bases from J, with 6 bases between. Germline V gene lookup returns CDR1 SGHTA and CDR2 FQGNSA.

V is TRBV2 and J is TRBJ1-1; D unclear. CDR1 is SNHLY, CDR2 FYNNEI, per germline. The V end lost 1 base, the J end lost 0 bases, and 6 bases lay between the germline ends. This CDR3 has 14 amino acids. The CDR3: CASSEETMNTEAFF. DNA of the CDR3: TGTGCCAGCAGTGAAGAAACAATGAACACTGAAGCTTTCTTT.

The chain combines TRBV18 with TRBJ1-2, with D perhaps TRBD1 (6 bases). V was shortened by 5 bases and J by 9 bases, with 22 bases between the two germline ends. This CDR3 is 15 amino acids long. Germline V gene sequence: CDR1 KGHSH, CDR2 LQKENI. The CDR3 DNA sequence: TGTGCCAGCTCATCCGACGGGACAACCCTATGTCGCTACACCTTC. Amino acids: CASSSDGTTLCRYTF.

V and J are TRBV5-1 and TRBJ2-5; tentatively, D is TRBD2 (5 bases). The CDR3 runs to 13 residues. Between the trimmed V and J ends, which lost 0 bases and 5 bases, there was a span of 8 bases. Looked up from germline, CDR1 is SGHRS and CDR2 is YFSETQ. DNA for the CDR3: TGCGCCAGCAGCTTGGAGGGAGCCGAGACCCAGTACTTC. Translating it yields CASSLEGAETQYF. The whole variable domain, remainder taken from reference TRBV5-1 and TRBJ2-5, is KAGVTQTPRYLIKTRGQQVTLSCSPISGHRSVSWYQQTPGQGLQFLFEYFSETQRNKGNFPGRFSGRQFSNSRSEMNVSTLELGDSALYLCASSLEGAETQYFGPGTRLLVL.

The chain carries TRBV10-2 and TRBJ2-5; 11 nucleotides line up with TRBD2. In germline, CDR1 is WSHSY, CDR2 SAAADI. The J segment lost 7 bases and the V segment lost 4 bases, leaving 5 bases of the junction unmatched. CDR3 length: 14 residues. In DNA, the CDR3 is TGCGCCAGCAGTGTAGCGGGGGGGCCAGGGACCCAGTACTTC. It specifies CASSVAGGPGTQYF.